The 27 T cell receptor beta chains below come from one sample, sequenced in a study of technical replicates of blood from a handful of donors. Sequencing used immunoSEQ multiplex PCR; TCRdb keeps in-frame clones, though not all of them. The profile shows roughly 13,000 clones, approximately 88% of them singletons. Sequencing was carried out using PBMCs. Receptors were obtained from a human donor in good health.

The chain joins TRBV13 to TRBJ2-1, with a tentative D call TRBD2 (5 bases). V lost 4 bases, J lost 0 bases, and 13 bases lay in between. CDR1 is PRHDT and CDR2 is FYEKMQ in the germline V gene (reference sequence). This CDR3 contains 16 residues. This CDR3 is CASSSGFESSYNEQFF. Written as DNA, the CDR3 is TGTGCCAGCAGCTCGGGGTTTGAGAGCTCCTACAATGAGCAGTTCTTC.

The rearrangement uses TRBV9 and TRBJ2-2; tentative D call: TRBD1 (6 bases). Germline V gene sequence: CDR1 SGDLS, CDR2 YYNGEE. V lost 3 bases to trimming and J lost 5 bases, with 17 bases between them. This CDR3 has 16 residues. CDR3 region: CASSATSGGRTGELFF. The CDR3 DNA is TGTGCCAGCAGCGCTACCTCTGGGGGCAGAACCGGGGAGCTGTTTTTT.

The rearrangement joins TRBV18 to TRBJ2-7; D unresolved. The ends were cut back, 2 bases at V and 2 bases at J, with 10 bases in the middle. Germline-derived CDR1 and CDR2 are KGHSH and LQKENI. This CDR3 is 14 amino acids long. This chain's CDR3 is CASSPVATAYEQYF. CDR3 bases: TGTGCCAGCTCACCAGTAGCAACCGCCTACGAGCAGTACTTC.

The chain has TRBV7-3 and TRBJ1-2; TRBD1 matches at 11 bases. CDR1 SGHTA and CDR2 FQGTGA come from the germline V gene. Losses at the gene ends were 5 bases for V and 3 bases for J; bases not matched to a gene: 5. The CDR3 runs to 15 residues. The CDR3 sequence is CASSPGQGADYGYTF. Written as DNA, the CDR3 is TGTGCCAGCAGCCCCGGACAGGGGGCGGACTATGGCTACACCTTC.

The rearrangement links TRBV10-3 to TRBJ2-3; TRBD1 matches at 11 bases. The CDR3 extends over 16 amino acids. Germline V lookup: CDR1 ENHRY, CDR2 SYGVKD. The V segment lost 0 bases and the J segment 3 bases; nucleotides outside the gene matches: 2. As DNA, the CDR3 is TGTGCCATCAGTGAGTCGGACAGGGGGCTGACAGATACGCAGTATTTT. This sequence encodes CAISESDRGLTDTQYF.

The CDR3 bases are TGTGCCAGCAGAGGAGACAGCGTCTATGGCTACACCTTC. This encodes CASRGDSVYGYTF. This chain connects TRBV2 to TRBJ1-2; tentatively, D is TRBD1 (5 bases). CDR1 is SNHLY, CDR2 FYNNEI, per germline. The V end was cut by 6 bases, the J end by 4 bases, with 12 bases between. The length of the CDR3 is 13 residues.

V usage is TRBV11-2 and J usage is TRBJ1-1; D is possibly TRBD1 (5 bases). Germline CDR1 reads SGHAT; CDR2 reads FQNNGV. The CDR3 contains 15 residues. Trimming pared 1 base from V and 5 bases from J, leaving 14 bases between. CDR3 amino acids: CASSLAPSGWTEAFF. DNA of the CDR3: TGTGCCAGCAGCTTAGCCCCATCAGGGTGGACTGAAGCTTTCTTT.

The genes are TRBV9 and TRBJ2-5, with D tentatively TRBD1 (5 bases). The germline CDR1 and CDR2 sequences are SGDLS and YYNGEE. The CDR3 is made up of 16 amino acids. V gave up 4 bases and J gave up 4 bases, with 20 bases separating them. The CDR3 is CASSLRGLQGGETQYF. In DNA, the CDR3 is TGTGCCAGCAGCCTCCGAGGTCTGCAGGGCGGAGAGACCCAGTACTTC.

This sequence joins TRBV10-3 and TRBJ1-2; D unclear. Germline CDR1 and CDR2: ENHRY and SYGVKD. CDR3 length: 13 amino acids. V lost 0 bases and J 3 bases, leaving 5 bases between the germline ends. The DNA for the CDR3 is TGTGCCATCAGTGAGTCTCCGGACTATGGCTACACCTTC. Its translation is CAISESPDYGYTF.

The chain couples TRBV29-1 to TRBJ2-5, with TRBD2 matching 7 bases. The CDR3 length is 12 residues. Germline CDR1 SQVTM, CDR2 ANQGSEA. V lost 4 bases, J lost 5 bases, and 4 bases stayed unmatched. The CDR3 is CSVAGGTETQYF. Here the CDR3 DNA reads TGCAGCGTTGCGGGGGGAACTGAGACCCAGTACTTC. The full variable domain, completed using reference TRBV29-1 and TRBJ2-5, is SAVISQKPSRDICQRGTSLTIQCQVDSQVTMMFWYRQQPGQSLTLIATANQGSEATYESGFVIDKFPISRPNLTFSTLTVSNMSPEDSSIYLCSVAGGTETQYFGPGTRLLVL.

As for this clone: A junction end diverges from the germline sequence, so it may reflect a read error. Here the CDR3 reads CASSLERDQETQYF. CDR3 nucleotides: TGTGCCAGTAGTTTAGAGCGGGACCAAGAGACCCAGTACTTC. The chain combines TRBV19 with TRBJ2-5; possible D gene TRBD2, 6 bases. Germline CDR1 reads LNHDA; CDR2 reads SQIVND (reference sequence). The CDR3 extends over 14 amino acids.

V is TRBV2 and J is TRBJ1-4; D might be TRBD1 (5 bases). CDR1 is SNHLY and CDR2 is FYNNEI in the germline V gene. V was cut by 6 bases and J by 0 bases, with 11 bases left in between. This CDR3 has 15 residues. The CDR3 region is CASRGQGTTNEKLFF. In nucleotides, the CDR3 is TGTGCCAGCAGAGGGCAGGGTACAACTAATGAAAAACTGTTTTTT.

This clone showed up just a few times. This rearrangement joins TRBV25-1 to TRBJ1-1, with 7 bases lining up with TRBD1. Germline CDR1 and CDR2: MGHDK and SYGVNS. V was clipped by 8 bases and J by 0 bases; unmatched bases: 3. This CDR3 spans 13 amino acids. The CDR3 here is CASLGQMNTEAFF. CDR3 nucleotide sequence: TGTGCCAGCTTGGGACAGATGAACACTGAAGCTTTCTTT.

The rearrangement links TRBV30 to TRBJ1-2; 8 bases align to TRBD1. Per germline, CDR1 GTSNPN and CDR2 SVGIG (reference sequence). The CDR3 covers 14 residues. V gave up 3 bases and J gave up 5 bases; unmatched junction bases: 8. The CDR3 coding sequence is TGTGCCTGGAGCCCTGGACAGGGACCGTATGGCTACACCTTC. Translated, it gives CAWSPGQGPYGYTF.

This clone was seen just once. The V gene is TRBV6-5, the J gene TRBJ2-2; 10 positions match TRBD1. The germline CDR1 and CDR2 sequences are MNHEY and SVGAGI. Unmatched junction bases numbered 1, after V lost 0 bases and J lost 6 bases. The CDR3 has 15 residues. The CDR3 here is CASSYSGQGAGELFF. In nucleotides, the CDR3 is TGTGCCAGCAGTTACTCCGGACAGGGGGCCGGGGAGCTGTTTTTT.

This clone was counted a few times. The V call is TRBV19, the J call TRBJ2-7; TRBD2 matches 10 bases. J gave up 2 bases and V 5 bases, and 9 bases lay outside the gene matches. This CDR3 region has 16 residues. CDR1 is LNHDA, CDR2 SQIVND, per germline (reference sequence). This CDR3 reads CASSLSLAGAPYEQYF. CDR3 DNA: TGTGCCAGTAGTCTCTCCCTAGCGGGGGCCCCCTACGAGCAGTACTTC.

The chain has TRBV18 and TRBJ2-3; D perhaps matches TRBD1 (5 bases). Germline V lookup: CDR1 KGHSH, CDR2 LQKENI. V lost 4 bases and J lost 6, with 14 bases in between. This CDR3 contains 14 residues. The DNA of the CDR3 is TGTGCCAGCTCACTAGTAGGGGAAATGGATACGCAGTATTTT. Its translation: CASSLVGEMDTQYF.

The CDR3 nucleotides are TGTGCCAGCAGCTACGGGGGGCCGATCGGGGAGCTGTTTTTT. Translating it yields CASSYGGPIGELFF. The chain recombines TRBV5-6 with TRBJ2-2, with D possibly matching TRBD2 (7 bases). CDR3 length: 14 residues. With 3 bases removed from V and 7 bases from J, the gap between germline ends came to 13 bases. Germline CDR1 SGHDT, CDR2 YYEEEE.

The genes are TRBV19 and TRBJ2-7; weak D call: TRBD1 (6 bases). This CDR3 region has 15 residues. CDR1 and CDR2 from the germline V gene are LNHDA and SQIVND (reference sequence). The ends were cut back, 3 bases at V and 1 base at J, with 13 bases in the middle. The DNA for the CDR3 is TGTGCCAGTAGTATGGGGGCAGGAGTATCCTACGAGCAGTACTTC. Its protein product is CASSMGAGVSYEQYF.

Here the CDR3 reads CASTTWGRVKETQYF. CDR3 nucleotide sequence: TGTGCCAGCACCACCTGGGGGAGGGTTAAAGAGACCCAGTACTTC. The chain links TRBV28 to TRBJ2-5, with TRBD2 identical over 7 bases. Germline lookup yields CDR1 MDHEN and CDR2 SYDVKM. V was pared by 7 bases and J by 3 bases, with 11 bases of the junction left unmatched. The CDR3 loop spans 15 amino acids.

The chain joins TRBV2 to TRBJ2-7; D not certain. CDR1 and CDR2 (germline): SNHLY, FYNNEI. The CDR3 length is 11 residues. Trimming shortened V by 5 bases and J by 4 bases, and 6 bases separated the two germline ends. The CDR3 DNA reads as TGTGCCAGCAGTCTGCAGTACGAGCAGTACTTC. Translation gives CASSLQYEQYF.

This chain connects TRBV4-2 to TRBJ1-4, with D hard to call. This CDR3 comprises 16 residues. CDR1 is LGHNA and CDR2 is YNFKEQ in the germline V gene. V lost 0 bases and J lost 7, with 15 bases in between. The CDR3 DNA follows: TGTGCCAGCAGCCAAGATGTCGGCCAAGGAGTTGAAAAACTGTTTTTT. It specifies CASSQDVGQGVEKLFF.

CDR3 in DNA: TGTGCCAGCAGTTTATCAGGGGTAGGCTGGAACGAGCAGTACTTC. This translates into CASSLSGVGWNEQYF. The gene calls are TRBV28 and TRBJ2-7; TRBD1 might be the D (6 bases). The germline gives CDR1 MDHEN, CDR2 SYDVKM. Trimming cost V 1 base and J 5 bases, with 15 bases left between them. This CDR3 is 15 amino acids long. Variable domain in full (rest from reference TRBV28 and TRBJ2-7): DVKVTQSSRYLVKRTGEKVFLECVQDMDHENMFWYRQDPGLGLRLIYFSYDVKMKEKGDIPEGYSVSREKKERFSLILESASTNQTSMYLCASSLSGVGWNEQYFGPGTRLTVT.

The chain couples TRBV5-1 to TRBJ2-5, with no clear D. Trimming removed 0 bases from V and 2 bases from J, with 8 bases in between. From germline, CDR1 is SGHRS and CDR2 YFSETQ. The CDR3 extends over 14 amino acids. This CDR3 is CASSLGPTQETQYF. Written as DNA, the CDR3 is TGCGCCAGCAGCTTGGGGCCAACACAAGAGACCCAGTACTTC.

CDR3 coding DNA: TGTGCCAGTATAGCGCCAGGGGGAGGTGATGGCTACACCTTC. Its protein product is CASIAPGGGDGYTF. The chain has TRBV19 and TRBJ1-2; TRBD1 aligns across 7 bases. The CDR3 consists of 14 residues. Trimming took 7 bases from V and 6 from J; bases not matched to a gene: 11. CDR1 and CDR2 from the germline V gene are LNHDA and SQIVND (reference sequence).

The chain recombines TRBV28 with TRBJ2-2, with TRBD1 matching over 12 bases. Germline loops: CDR1 MDHEN, CDR2 SYDVKM. Germline trimming cut 5 bases from V and 5 bases from J; bases unmatched to any gene: 9. The CDR3 length is 17 residues. The CDR3 DNA is TGTGCCAGCAGTGGGACAGGGGGCGCGATTAGGACCGGGGAGCTGTTTTTT. It translates to CASSGTGGAIRTGELFF. Variable domain in full (rest from reference TRBV28 and TRBJ2-2): DVKVTQSSRYLVKRTGEKVFLECVQDMDHENMFWYRQDPGLGLRLIYFSYDVKMKEKGDIPEGYSVSREKKERFSLILESASTNQTSMYLCASSGTGGAIRTGELFFGEGSRLTVL.

This chain joins TRBV2 and TRBJ1-4; 8 positions match TRBD1. The trim removed 7 bases at V and 4 bases at J, leaving 5 bases unmatched. CDR3 length: 14 amino acids. The germline CDR1 and CDR2 sequences are SNHLY and FYNNEI. This CDR3 is CASIRTGLNEKLFF. CDR3 sequence (DNA): TGTGCCAGCATTAGGACAGGGCTTAATGAAAAACTGTTTTTT.